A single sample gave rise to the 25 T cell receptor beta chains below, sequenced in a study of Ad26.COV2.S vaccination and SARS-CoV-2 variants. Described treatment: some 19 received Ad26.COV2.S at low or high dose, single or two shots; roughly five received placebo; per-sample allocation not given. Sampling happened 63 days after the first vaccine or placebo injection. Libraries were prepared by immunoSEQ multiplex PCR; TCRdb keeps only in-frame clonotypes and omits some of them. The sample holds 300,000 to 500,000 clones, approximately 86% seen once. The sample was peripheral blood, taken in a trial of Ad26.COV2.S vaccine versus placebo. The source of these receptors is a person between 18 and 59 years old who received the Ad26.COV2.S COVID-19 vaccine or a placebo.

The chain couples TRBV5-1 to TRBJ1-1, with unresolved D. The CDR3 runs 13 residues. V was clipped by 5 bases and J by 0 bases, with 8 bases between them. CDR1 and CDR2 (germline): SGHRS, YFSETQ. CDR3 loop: CASRGLVNTEAFF. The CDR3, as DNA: TGCGCCAGCAGAGGTTTAGTGAACACTGAAGCTTTCTTT.

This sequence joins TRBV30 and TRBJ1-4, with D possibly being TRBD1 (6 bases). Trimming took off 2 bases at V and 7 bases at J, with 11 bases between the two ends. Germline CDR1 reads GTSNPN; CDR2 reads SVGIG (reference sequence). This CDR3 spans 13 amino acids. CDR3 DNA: TGTGCCTGGAGTTGGAGGACAGTTGAAAAACTGTTTTTT. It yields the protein CAWSWRTVEKLFF.

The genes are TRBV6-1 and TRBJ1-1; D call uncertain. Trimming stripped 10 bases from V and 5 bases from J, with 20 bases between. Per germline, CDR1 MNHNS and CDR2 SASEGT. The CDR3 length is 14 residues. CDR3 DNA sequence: TGTGCCAAACTCAGACTACCTGTGGGGACTGAAGCTTTCTTT. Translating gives CAKLRLPVGTEAFF.

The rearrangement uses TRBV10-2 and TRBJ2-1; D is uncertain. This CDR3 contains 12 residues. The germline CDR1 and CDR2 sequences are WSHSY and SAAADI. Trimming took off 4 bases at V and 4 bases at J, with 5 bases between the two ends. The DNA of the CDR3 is TGCGCCAGCAGTGTTGGGTACAATGAGCAGTTCTTC. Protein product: CASSVGYNEQFF.

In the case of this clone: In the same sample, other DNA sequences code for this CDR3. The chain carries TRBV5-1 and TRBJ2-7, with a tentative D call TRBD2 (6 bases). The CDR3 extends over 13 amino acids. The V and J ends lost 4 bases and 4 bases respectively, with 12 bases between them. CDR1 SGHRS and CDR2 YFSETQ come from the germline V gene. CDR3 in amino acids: CASSLEGPYEQYF. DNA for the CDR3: TGCGCCAGCAGCCTGGAGGGACCTTACGAGCAGTACTTC. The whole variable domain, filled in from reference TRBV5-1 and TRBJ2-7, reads KAGVTQTPRYLIKTRGQQVTLSCSPISGHRSVSWYQQTPGQGLQFLFEYFSETQRNKGNFPGRFSGRQFSNSRSEMNVSTLELGDSALYLCASSLEGPYEQYFGPGTRLTVT.

CDR3 in amino acids: CAITAGTGELFF. CDR3 bases: TGTGCCATCACGGCAGGGACCGGGGAGCTGTTTTTT. This chain links TRBV10-3 with TRBJ2-2, with a possible D match to TRBD1 (5 bases). Per the germline V gene, CDR1 is ENHRY and CDR2 is SYGVKD. The V end was cut by 7 bases, the J end by 5 bases, with 8 bases between. The CDR3 is made up of 12 amino acids.

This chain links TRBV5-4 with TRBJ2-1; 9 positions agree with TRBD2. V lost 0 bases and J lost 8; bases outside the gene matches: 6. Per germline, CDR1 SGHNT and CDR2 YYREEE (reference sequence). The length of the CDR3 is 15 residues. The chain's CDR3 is CASSLGSGGSDEQFF. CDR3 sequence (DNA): TGTGCCAGCAGCTTGGGTAGCGGGGGCAGCGATGAGCAGTTCTTC.

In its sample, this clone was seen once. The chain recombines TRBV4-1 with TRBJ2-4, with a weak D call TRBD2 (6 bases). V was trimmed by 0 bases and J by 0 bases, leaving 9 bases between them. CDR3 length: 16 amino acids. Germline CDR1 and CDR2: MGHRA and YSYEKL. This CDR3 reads CASSQERGIAKNIQYF. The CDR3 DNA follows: TGCGCCAGCAGCCAAGAGCGGGGAATAGCCAAAAACATTCAGTACTTC.

The CDR3 reads CASSYSTNLPYGYTF. CDR3 bases: TGTGCCAGCAGTTACTCGACCAATCTCCCTTATGGCTACACCTTC. This sequence joins TRBV6-5 and TRBJ1-2, with D uncertain. Trimming removed 0 bases at V and 5 bases at J, with 13 bases between. This CDR3 has 15 residues. Germline CDR1 MNHEY, CDR2 SVGAGI.

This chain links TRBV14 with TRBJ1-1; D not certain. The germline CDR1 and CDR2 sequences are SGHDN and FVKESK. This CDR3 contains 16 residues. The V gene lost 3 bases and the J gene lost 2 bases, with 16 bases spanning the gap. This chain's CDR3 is CASSHPQTLGNTEAFF. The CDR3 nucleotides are TGTGCCAGCAGCCATCCGCAGACCCTGGGAAACACTGAAGCTTTCTTT. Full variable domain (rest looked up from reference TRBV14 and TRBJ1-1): EAGVTQFPSHSVIEKGQTVTLRCDPISGHDNLYWYRRVMGKEIKFLLHFVKESKQDESGMPNNRFLAERTGGTYSTLKVQPAELEDSGVYFCASSHPQTLGNTEAFFGQGTRLTVV.

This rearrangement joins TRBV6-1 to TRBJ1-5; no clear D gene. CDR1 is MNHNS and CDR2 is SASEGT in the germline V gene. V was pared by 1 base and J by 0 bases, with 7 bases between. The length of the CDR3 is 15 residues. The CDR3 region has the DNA TGTGCCAGCAGTGAAGGGCATTATAGCAATCAGCCCCAGCATTTT. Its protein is CASSEGHYSNQPQHF.

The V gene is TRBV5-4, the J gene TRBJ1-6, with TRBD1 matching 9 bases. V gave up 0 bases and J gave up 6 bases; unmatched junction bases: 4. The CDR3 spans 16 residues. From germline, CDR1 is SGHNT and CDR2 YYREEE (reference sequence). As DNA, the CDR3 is TGTGCCAGCAGCTTGGCGCCGGGACAGGGTAATTCACCCCTCCACTTT. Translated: CASSLAPGQGNSPLHF.

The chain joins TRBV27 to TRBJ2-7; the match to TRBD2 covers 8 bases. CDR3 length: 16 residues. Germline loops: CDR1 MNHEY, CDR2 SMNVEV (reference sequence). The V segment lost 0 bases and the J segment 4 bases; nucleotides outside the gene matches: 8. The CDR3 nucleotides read TGTGCCAGCAGTTTATCCGCCGGGACTAGTTATTACGAGCAGTACTTC. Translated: CASSLSAGTSYYEQYF.

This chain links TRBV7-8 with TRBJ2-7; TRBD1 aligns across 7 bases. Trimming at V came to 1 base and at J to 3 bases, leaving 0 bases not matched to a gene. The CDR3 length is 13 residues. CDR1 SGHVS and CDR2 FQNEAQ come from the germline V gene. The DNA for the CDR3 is TGTGCCAGCAGCTTAGACAGGGGCTACGAGCAGTACTTC. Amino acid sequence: CASSLDRGYEQYF.

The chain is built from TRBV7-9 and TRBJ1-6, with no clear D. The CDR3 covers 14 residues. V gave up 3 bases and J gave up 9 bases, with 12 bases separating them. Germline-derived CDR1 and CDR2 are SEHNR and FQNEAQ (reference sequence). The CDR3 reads CASSFSPPGSPLHF. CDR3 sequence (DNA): TGTGCCAGCAGCTTTAGCCCCCCCGGTTCACCCCTCCACTTT. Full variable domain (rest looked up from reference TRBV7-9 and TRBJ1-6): DTGVSQNPRHKITKRGQNVTFRCDPISEHNRLYWYRQTLGQGPEFLTYFQNEAQLEKSRLLSDRFSAERPKGSFSTLEIQRTEQGDSAMYLCASSFSPPGSPLHFGNGTRLTVT.

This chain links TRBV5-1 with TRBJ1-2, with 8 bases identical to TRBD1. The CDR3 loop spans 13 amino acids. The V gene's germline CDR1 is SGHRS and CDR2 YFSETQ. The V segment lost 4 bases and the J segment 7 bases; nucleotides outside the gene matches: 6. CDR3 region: CASSPDRVGGYTF. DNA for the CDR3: TGCGCCAGCAGCCCGGACAGGGTGGGTGGCTACACCTTC. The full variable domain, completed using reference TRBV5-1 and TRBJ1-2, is KAGVTQTPRYLIKTRGQQVTLSCSPISGHRSVSWYQQTPGQGLQFLFEYFSETQRNKGNFPGRFSGRQFSNSRSEMNVSTLELGDSALYLCASSPDRVGGYTFGSGTRLTVV.

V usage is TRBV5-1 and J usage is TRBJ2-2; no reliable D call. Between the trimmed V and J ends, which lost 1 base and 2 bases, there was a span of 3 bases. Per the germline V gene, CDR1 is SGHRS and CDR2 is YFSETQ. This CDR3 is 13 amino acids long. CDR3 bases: TGCGCCAGCAGCTTGCTAAACACCGGGGAGCTGTTTTTT. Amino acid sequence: CASSLLNTGELFF. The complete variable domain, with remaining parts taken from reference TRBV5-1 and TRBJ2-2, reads KAGVTQTPRYLIKTRGQQVTLSCSPISGHRSVSWYQQTPGQGLQFLFEYFSETQRNKGNFPGRFSGRQFSNSRSEMNVSTLELGDSALYLCASSLLNTGELFFGEGSRLTVL.

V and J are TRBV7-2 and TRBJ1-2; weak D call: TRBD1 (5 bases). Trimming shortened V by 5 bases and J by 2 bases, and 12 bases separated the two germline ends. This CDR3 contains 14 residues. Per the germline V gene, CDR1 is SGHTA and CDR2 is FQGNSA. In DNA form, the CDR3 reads TGTGCCAGCAGCACTCAAGGGGAGAACTATGGCTACACCTTC. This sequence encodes CASSTQGENYGYTF.

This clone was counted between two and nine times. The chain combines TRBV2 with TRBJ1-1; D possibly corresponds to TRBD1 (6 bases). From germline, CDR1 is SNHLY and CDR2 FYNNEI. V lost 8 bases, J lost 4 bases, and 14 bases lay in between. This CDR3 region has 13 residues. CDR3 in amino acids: CASSTGRSTEAFF. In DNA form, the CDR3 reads TGTGCCAGCTCCACAGGGAGGAGCACTGAAGCTTTCTTT.

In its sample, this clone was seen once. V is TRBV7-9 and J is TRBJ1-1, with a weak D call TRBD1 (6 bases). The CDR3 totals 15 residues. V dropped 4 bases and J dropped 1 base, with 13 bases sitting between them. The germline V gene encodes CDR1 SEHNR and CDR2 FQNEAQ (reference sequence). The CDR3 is CASSSDAGENTEAFF. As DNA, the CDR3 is TGTGCCAGCAGCTCTGATGCAGGGGAGAACACTGAAGCTTTCTTT.

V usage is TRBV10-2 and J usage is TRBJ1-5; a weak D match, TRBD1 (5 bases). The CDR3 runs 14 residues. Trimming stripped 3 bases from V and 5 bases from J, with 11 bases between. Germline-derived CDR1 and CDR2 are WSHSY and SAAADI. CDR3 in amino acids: CASSEKGEYQPQHF. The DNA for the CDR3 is TGCGCCAGCAGTGAAAAAGGGGAGTATCAGCCCCAGCATTTT.

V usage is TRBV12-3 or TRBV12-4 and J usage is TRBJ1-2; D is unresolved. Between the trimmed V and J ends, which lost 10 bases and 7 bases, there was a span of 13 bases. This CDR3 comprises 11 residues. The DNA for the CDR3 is TGTGCCACCCGAACCGGAGCTGGCTACACCTTC. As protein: CATRTGAGYTF.

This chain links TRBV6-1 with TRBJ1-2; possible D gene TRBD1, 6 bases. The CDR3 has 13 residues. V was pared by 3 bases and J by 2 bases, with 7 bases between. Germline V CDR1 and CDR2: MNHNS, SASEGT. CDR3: CASSETGNYGYTF. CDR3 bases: TGTGCCAGCAGTGAGACAGGAAACTATGGCTACACCTTC.

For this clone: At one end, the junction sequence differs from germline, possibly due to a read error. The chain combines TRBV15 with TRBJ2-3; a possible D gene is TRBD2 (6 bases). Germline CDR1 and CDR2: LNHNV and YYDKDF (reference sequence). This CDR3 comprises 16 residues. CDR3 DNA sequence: TGTGCCGCCAGCGGACCATTTAGCGGAGTAACAGATACGCAGTATTTT. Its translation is CAASGPFSGVTDTQYF. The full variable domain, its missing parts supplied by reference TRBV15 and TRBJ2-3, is DAMVIQNPRYQVTQFGKPVTLSCSQTLNHNVMYWYQQKSSQAPKLLFHYYDKDFNNEADTPDNFQSRRPNTSFCFLDIRSPGLGDTAMYLCAASGPFSGVTDTQYFGPGTRLTVL.

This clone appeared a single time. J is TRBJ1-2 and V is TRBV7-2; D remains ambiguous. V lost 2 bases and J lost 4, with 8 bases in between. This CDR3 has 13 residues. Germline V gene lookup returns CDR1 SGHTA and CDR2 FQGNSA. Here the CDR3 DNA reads TGTGCCAGCAGCTTAAACAGCTTCTATGGCTACACCTTC. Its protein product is CASSLNSFYGYTF.